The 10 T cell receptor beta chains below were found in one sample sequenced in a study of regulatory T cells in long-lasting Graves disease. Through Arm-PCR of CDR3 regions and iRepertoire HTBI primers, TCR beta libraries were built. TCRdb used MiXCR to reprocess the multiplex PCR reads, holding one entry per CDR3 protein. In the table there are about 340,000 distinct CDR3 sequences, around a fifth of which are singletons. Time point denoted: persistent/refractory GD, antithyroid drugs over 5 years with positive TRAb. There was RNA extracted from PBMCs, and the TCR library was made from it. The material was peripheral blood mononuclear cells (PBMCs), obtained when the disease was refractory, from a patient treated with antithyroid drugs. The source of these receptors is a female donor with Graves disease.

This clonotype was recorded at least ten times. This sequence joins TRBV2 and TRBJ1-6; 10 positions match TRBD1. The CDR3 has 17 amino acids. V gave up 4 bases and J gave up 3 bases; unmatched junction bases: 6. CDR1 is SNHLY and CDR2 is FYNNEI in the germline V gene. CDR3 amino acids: CASSVPGQGFYNSPLHF. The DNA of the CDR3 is TGTGCCAGCAGTGTACCGGGACAGGGGTTCTATAATTCACCCCTCCACTTT.

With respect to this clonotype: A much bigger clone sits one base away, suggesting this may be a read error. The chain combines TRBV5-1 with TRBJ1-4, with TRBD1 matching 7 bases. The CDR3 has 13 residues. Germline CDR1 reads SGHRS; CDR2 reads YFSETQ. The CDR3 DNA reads TGCGCCAGCAGGAACAGGGGTGGAGAAAAACTGCTTTTT. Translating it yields CASRNRGGEKLLF.

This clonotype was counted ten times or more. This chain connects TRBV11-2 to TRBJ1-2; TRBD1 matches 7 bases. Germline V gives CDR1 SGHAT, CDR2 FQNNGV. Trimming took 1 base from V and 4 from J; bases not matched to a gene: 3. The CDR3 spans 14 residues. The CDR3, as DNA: TGTGCCAGCAGCTTAGGGGACAGCCTCTATGGCTACACCTTC. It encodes CASSLGDSLYGYTF.

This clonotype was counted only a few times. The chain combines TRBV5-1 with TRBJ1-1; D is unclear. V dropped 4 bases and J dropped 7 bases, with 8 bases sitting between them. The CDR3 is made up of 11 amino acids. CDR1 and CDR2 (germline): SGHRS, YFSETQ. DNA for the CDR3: TGCGCCAGCAGCATTCTGGGTGAAGCTTTCTTT. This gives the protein CASSILGEAFF.

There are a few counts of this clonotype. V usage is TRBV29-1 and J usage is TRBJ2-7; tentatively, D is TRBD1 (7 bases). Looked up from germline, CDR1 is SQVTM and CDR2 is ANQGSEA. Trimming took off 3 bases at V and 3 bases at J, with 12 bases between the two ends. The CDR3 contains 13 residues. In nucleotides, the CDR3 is TGCAGCGTTGAGAGACAGGGAGGCTACGAGCAGTACTTC. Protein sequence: CSVERQGGYEQYF.

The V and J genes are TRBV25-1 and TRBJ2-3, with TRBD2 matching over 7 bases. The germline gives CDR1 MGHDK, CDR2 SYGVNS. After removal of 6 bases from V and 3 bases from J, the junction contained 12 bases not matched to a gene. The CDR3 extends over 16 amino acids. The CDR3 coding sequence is TGTGCCAGCAGATCCGGGTGGACCGGGGGGACAGATACGCAGTATTTT. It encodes CASRSGWTGGTDTQYF. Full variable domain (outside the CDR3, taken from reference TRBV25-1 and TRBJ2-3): EADIYQTPRYLVIGTGKKITLECSQTMGHDKMYWYQQDPGMELHLIHYSYGVNSTEKGDLSSESTVSRIRTEHFPLTLESARPSHTSQYLCASRSGWTGGTDTQYFGPGTRLTVL.

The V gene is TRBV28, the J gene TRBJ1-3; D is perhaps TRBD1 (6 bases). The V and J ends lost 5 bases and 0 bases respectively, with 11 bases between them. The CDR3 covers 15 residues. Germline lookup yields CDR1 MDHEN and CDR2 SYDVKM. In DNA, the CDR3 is TGTGCCAGCAGTAACCCGGGACACTCTGGAAACACCATATATTTT. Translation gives CASSNPGHSGNTIYF.

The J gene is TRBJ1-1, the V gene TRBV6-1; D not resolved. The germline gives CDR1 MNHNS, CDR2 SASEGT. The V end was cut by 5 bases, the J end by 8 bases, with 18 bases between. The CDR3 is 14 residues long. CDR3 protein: CASSRTAEYPEAFF. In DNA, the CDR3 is TGTGCCAGCAGTAGGACGGCCGAATATCCCGAAGCTTTCTTT.

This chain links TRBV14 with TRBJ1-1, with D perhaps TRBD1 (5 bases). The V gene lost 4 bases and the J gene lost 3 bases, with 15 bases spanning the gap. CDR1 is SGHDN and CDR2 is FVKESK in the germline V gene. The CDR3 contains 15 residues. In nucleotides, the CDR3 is TGTGCCAGCAGCCCCCCGAGCAGGGAGGACACTGAAGCTTTCTTT. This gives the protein CASSPPSREDTEAFF.

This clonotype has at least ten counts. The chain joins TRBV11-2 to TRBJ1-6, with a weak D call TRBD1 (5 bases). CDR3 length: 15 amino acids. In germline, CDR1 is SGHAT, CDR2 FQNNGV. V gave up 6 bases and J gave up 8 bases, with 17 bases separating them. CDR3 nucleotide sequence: TGTGCCAGCAGGGACCCCGGGGGTAGGGATTCACCCCTCCACTTT. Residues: CASRDPGGRDSPLHF.